A selection of T cell receptor beta chains follows, all from one sample in a study of blood T cell repertoires in COVID-19. This table comes from immunoSEQ multiplex PCR, and its TCRdb copy is limited to in-frame clones, with some not included. The sample lists tens of thousands of clones, around 86% occurring once. The sample comprised peripheral blood. The receptors were gathered from a man older than 75 with acute or convalescent COVID-19. The CDR3 runs from the conserved cysteine through the conserved F or W. D genes are given only for firm matches. Not every row has a clone size; where given, it reads once, few, many or a size class.

d_gene: NA
j_gene: TRBJ2-7
abundance: NA
v_gene: TRBV9
CDR3nt: TGTGCCAGCAGCCAAGTTGACAGTGGGGACGAGCAGTACTTC
CDR3aa: CASSQVDSGDEQYF

d_gene: NA
j_gene: TRBJ1-1
abundance: NA
v_gene: TRBV19
CDR3nt: TGTGCCAGTAGTTTACAGAACACTGAAGCTTTCTTT
CDR3aa: CASSLQNTEAFF

d_gene: NA
j_gene: TRBJ1-2
abundance: NA
v_gene: TRBV6-5
CDR3nt: TGTGCCAGCAGGGACTCCTACTCCGGCCTCTATGGCTACACCTTC
CDR3aa: CASRDSYSGLYGYTF

d_gene: NA
j_gene: TRBJ1-5
abundance: NA
v_gene: TRBV3-1/TRBV3-2
CDR3nt: TGTGCCAGCAGCCAAGATCGGGGTCAGCCCCAGCATTTT
CDR3aa: CASSQDRGQPQHF

d_gene: NA
j_gene: TRBJ1-5
abundance: NA
v_gene: TRBV5-1
CDR3nt: TGCGCCAGCAGCCCGGACAGTCCCAATCAGCCCCAGCATTTT
CDR3aa: CASSPDSPNQPQHF

d_gene: NA
j_gene: TRBJ1-3
abundance: NA
v_gene: TRBV3-1/TRBV3-2
CDR3nt: TGTGCCAGCAGCCAAGGCGGCTCTGGAAACACCATATATTTT
CDR3aa: CASSQGGSGNTIYF

d_gene: NA
j_gene: TRBJ2-7
abundance: NA
v_gene: TRBV5-4
CDR3nt: TGTGCCAGCAGCTTGACGGTTCAGGGCCCCTACGAGCAGTACTTC
CDR3aa: CASSLTVQGPYEQYF

d_gene: NA
j_gene: TRBJ2-7
abundance: NA
v_gene: TRBV11-2
CDR3nt: TGTGCCAGCAGCTTGGCAGGCCTCTACGAGCAGTACTTC
CDR3aa: CASSLAGLYEQYF

d_gene: NA
j_gene: TRBJ1-2
abundance: NA
v_gene: TRBV6-2/TRBV6-3
CDR3nt: TGTGCCAGCAGCCAGACCTGGGCCGGCTACACCTTC
CDR3aa: CASSQTWAGYTF

d_gene: NA
j_gene: TRBJ1-1
abundance: NA
v_gene: TRBV4-3
CDR3nt: TGCGCCAGCAGCCTTCGGACAAGCATGAACACTGAAGCTTTCTTT
CDR3aa: CASSLRTSMNTEAFF

d_gene: TRBD2
j_gene: TRBJ2-1
abundance: NA
v_gene: TRBV10-3
CDR3nt: TGTGCCATCAGTGCCTTAGCGGGATTGAGGAATGAGCAGTTCTTC
CDR3aa: CAISALAGLRNEQFF

d_gene: TRBD1
j_gene: TRBJ1-1
abundance: NA
v_gene: TRBV28
CDR3nt: TGTGCCATATCGGGACAGGAGGGTGAAGCTTTCTTT
CDR3aa: CAISGQEGEAFF

d_gene: NA
j_gene: TRBJ1-5
abundance: NA
v_gene: TRBV2
CDR3nt: TGTGCCAGCAGTGATAGCAGGGGCGGAAATCAGCCCCAGCATTTT
CDR3aa: CASSDSRGGNQPQHF

d_gene: NA
j_gene: TRBJ2-7
abundance: NA
v_gene: TRBV24-1
CDR3nt: TGTGCCACCAGTGATTCGGACACTTACGAGCAGTACTTC
CDR3aa: CATSDSDTYEQYF

d_gene: NA
j_gene: TRBJ2-1
abundance: NA
v_gene: TRBV6-5
CDR3nt: TGTGCCAGCAGTTACTCATCGGGACTCGACTACAATGAGCAGTTCTTC
CDR3aa: CASSYSSGLDYNEQFF

d_gene: NA
j_gene: TRBJ2-3
abundance: NA
v_gene: TRBV19
CDR3nt: TGTGCCAGTAGCTCGGTGGCGGTCGATACGCAGTATTTT
CDR3aa: CASSSVAVDTQYF

d_gene: TRBD1
j_gene: TRBJ1-1
abundance: NA
v_gene: TRBV29-1
CDR3nt: TGCAGCGTTGGGAGGGGCAGGGGGCGCACTGAAGCTTTCTTT
CDR3aa: CSVGRGRGRTEAFF

d_gene: TRBD1
j_gene: TRBJ1-3
abundance: NA
v_gene: TRBV9
CDR3nt: TGTGCCAGCAGCGTACAGGACAGGATCTCTGGAAACACCATATATTTT
CDR3aa: CASSVQDRISGNTIYF

d_gene: NA
j_gene: TRBJ2-7
abundance: NA
v_gene: TRBV21-1
CDR3nt: TGTGCCAGCAGAAAAACTAGCTACGAGCAGTACTTC
CDR3aa: CASRKTSYEQYF

d_gene: NA
j_gene: TRBJ2-5
abundance: NA
v_gene: TRBV13
CDR3nt: TGTGCCAGCAGCTTACTCCAAGAGACCCAGTACTTC
CDR3aa: CASSLLQETQYF

d_gene: TRBD1
j_gene: TRBJ2-5
abundance: NA
v_gene: TRBV7-2
CDR3nt: TGTGCCAGCAGCTCCAGGACAGGGGGCCGAGAGACCCAGTACTTC
CDR3aa: CASSSRTGGRETQYF

d_gene: NA
j_gene: TRBJ2-5
abundance: NA
v_gene: TRBV7-2
CDR3nt: TGTGCCAGCAGCTCCCTCCGAGAGACCCAGTACTTC
CDR3aa: CASSSLRETQYF

d_gene: TRBD1
j_gene: TRBJ1-2
abundance: NA
v_gene: TRBV11-2
CDR3nt: TGTGCCAGCAGCCCCGGACAGGGCCGCTACTATGGCTACACCTTC
CDR3aa: CASSPGQGRYYGYTF

d_gene: NA
j_gene: TRBJ2-7
abundance: few
v_gene: TRBV19
CDR3nt: TGTGCCAGTCAGGACTGGGACTCCTACGAGCAGTACTTC
CDR3aa: CASQDWDSYEQYF

d_gene: TRBD1
j_gene: TRBJ1-4
abundance: NA
v_gene: TRBV19
CDR3nt: TGTGCCAGTACTCTTAACCGGGACAGGGATGAAAAACTGTTTTTT
CDR3aa: CASTLNRDRDEKLFF

d_gene: NA
j_gene: TRBJ1-1
abundance: NA
v_gene: TRBV6-4
CDR3nt: TGTGCCAGCAGCGTCCAGGGGAACACTGAAGCTTTCTTT
CDR3aa: CASSVQGNTEAFF

d_gene: TRBD1
j_gene: TRBJ1-1
abundance: NA
v_gene: TRBV3-1/TRBV3-2
CDR3nt: TGTGCCAGCAGCCAAAAGGGGGCGAGGGGTCGGGCTTTCTTT
CDR3aa: CASSQKGARGRAFF

d_gene: NA
j_gene: TRBJ2-7
abundance: NA
v_gene: TRBV6-5
CDR3nt: TGTGCCAGCAGCCTTGCTGATGGGGCTCGCTACGAGCAGTACTTC
CDR3aa: CASSLADGARYEQYF

d_gene: TRBD1
j_gene: TRBJ1-5
abundance: NA
v_gene: TRBV4-1
CDR3nt: TGCGCCAGCAGCCAACTAACGACAGGGGGCCAGGGGGATCAGCCCCAGCATTTT
CDR3aa: CASSQLTTGGQGDQPQHF

d_gene: NA
j_gene: TRBJ1-2
abundance: NA
v_gene: TRBV24-1
CDR3nt: TGTGCCACCAGTGATTCAGGGTCCAACTATGGCTACACCTTC
CDR3aa: CATSDSGSNYGYTF

d_gene: TRBD2
j_gene: TRBJ2-1
abundance: NA
v_gene: TRBV2
CDR3nt: TGTGCCAGCTTACTAGCGTCCCCGAATGAGCAGTTCTTC
CDR3aa: CASLLASPNEQFF

d_gene: NA
j_gene: TRBJ1-3
abundance: NA
v_gene: TRBV30
CDR3nt: TGTGCCTGGAGCGCGGGTCCACGAAACACCATATATTTT
CDR3aa: CAWSAGPRNTIYF

d_gene: NA
j_gene: TRBJ1-3
abundance: NA
v_gene: TRBV7-8
CDR3nt: TGTGCCAGCATGCCAGGGAGGACTGGAAACACCATATATTTT
CDR3aa: CASMPGRTGNTIYF

d_gene: NA
j_gene: TRBJ1-3
abundance: NA
v_gene: TRBV6-5
CDR3nt: TGTGCCAGCAGTTTCCGACCGGGCTCTGGAAACACCATATATTTT
CDR3aa: CASSFRPGSGNTIYF

d_gene: TRBD2
j_gene: TRBJ2-7
abundance: NA
v_gene: TRBV27
CDR3nt: TGTGCCAGCAGTTTACATGGGACTAGCGCCTACGAGCAGTACTTC
CDR3aa: CASSLHGTSAYEQYF

d_gene: TRBD1
j_gene: TRBJ2-1
abundance: few
v_gene: TRBV24-1
CDR3nt: TGTGCCACCAGTGATTGGGGGACAGGGCACAATGAGCAGTTCTTC
CDR3aa: CATSDWGTGHNEQFF

d_gene: TRBD1
j_gene: TRBJ1-1
abundance: NA
v_gene: TRBV2
CDR3nt: TGTGCCAGCAGGGGAGCCATGACAGGGCTAACTGAAGCTTTCTTT
CDR3aa: CASRGAMTGLTEAFF

d_gene: NA
j_gene: TRBJ1-2
abundance: NA
v_gene: TRBV19
CDR3nt: TGTGCCAGTAGTATACGTCCAGGGTCCAACTATGGCTACACCTTC
CDR3aa: CASSIRPGSNYGYTF

d_gene: NA
j_gene: TRBJ1-2
abundance: NA
v_gene: TRBV5-8
CDR3nt: TGTGCCAGCAGCTTGGGCTCAGGACCTCAGGGTGGCTACACCTTC
CDR3aa: CASSLGSGPQGGYTF

d_gene: NA
j_gene: TRBJ1-1
abundance: once
v_gene: TRBV5-4
CDR3nt: TGTGCCAGCAGCCTACTTACTGACCCCCTAGAGGAAGCTTTCTTT
CDR3aa: CASSLLTDPLEEAFF

d_gene: TRBD2
j_gene: TRBJ2-3
abundance: NA
v_gene: TRBV6-5
CDR3nt: TGTGCCAGCAGCCTACTAGCGGGAGGGGCAGATACGCAGTATTTT
CDR3aa: CASSLLAGGADTQYF

d_gene: TRBD1
j_gene: TRBJ1-5
abundance: NA
v_gene: TRBV6-6
CDR3nt: TGTGCCAGCAGTCGAGGACAGGGGAGCAATCAGCCCCAGCATTTT
CDR3aa: CASSRGQGSNQPQHF

d_gene: TRBD2
j_gene: TRBJ2-5
abundance: NA
v_gene: TRBV19
CDR3nt: TGTGCCAGTAGCAGTCCTAGCGGGAGCTCTCTGGAGACCCAGTACTTC
CDR3aa: CASSSPSGSSLETQYF

d_gene: TRBD1
j_gene: TRBJ1-2
abundance: NA
v_gene: TRBV30
CDR3nt: TGTGCCTGCAACCGGGACAGGGCCTATGGCTACACCTTC
CDR3aa: CACNRDRAYGYTF

d_gene: TRBD2
j_gene: TRBJ2-2
abundance: once
v_gene: TRBV10-3
CDR3nt: TGTGCCGTAGGGGGACTAGCGGACTATGGAAATCGGGAGCTGTTTTTT
CDR3aa: CAVGGLADYGNRELFF

d_gene: NA
j_gene: TRBJ1-2
abundance: NA
v_gene: TRBV6-5
CDR3nt: TGTGCCAGCAGTATTTATAACTATGGCTACACCTTC
CDR3aa: CASSIYNYGYTF

d_gene: TRBD2
j_gene: TRBJ2-3
abundance: NA
v_gene: TRBV10-3
CDR3nt: TGTGCCATCACTAGCGGTACAGATACGCAGTATTTT
CDR3aa: CAITSGTDTQYF

d_gene: NA
j_gene: TRBJ1-3
abundance: once
v_gene: TRBV6-5
CDR3nt: TGTGCCAGCAGCGTCTCTGGAAACACCATATATTTT
CDR3aa: CASSVSGNTIYF

d_gene: TRBD2
j_gene: TRBJ2-3
abundance: NA
v_gene: TRBV24-1
CDR3nt: TGTGCCACCAGTGATTTTAGCGGGAGTGCAGATACGCAGTATTTT
CDR3aa: CATSDFSGSADTQYF

d_gene: NA
j_gene: TRBJ1-6
abundance: once
v_gene: TRBV25-1
CDR3nt: TGTGCCAGCAGTGAAGGCGGCCGTCGGTCACCCCTCCACTTT
CDR3aa: CASSEGGRRSPLHF

d_gene: TRBD2
j_gene: TRBJ2-2
abundance: NA
v_gene: TRBV27
CDR3nt: TGTGCCAGCACCCCGTCGGGGGGAGAAAGAATTACCGGGGAGCTGTTTTTT
CDR3aa: CASTPSGGERITGELFF

d_gene: TRBD2
j_gene: TRBJ2-1
abundance: NA
v_gene: TRBV7-2
CDR3nt: TGTGCCAGCAGCTTAGCGGGAGGGCTAAATGAGCAGTTCTTC
CDR3aa: CASSLAGGLNEQFF

d_gene: TRBD2
j_gene: TRBJ2-1
abundance: NA
v_gene: TRBV10-3
CDR3nt: TGTGCCATCGCCGCTGGGACTAGCGGGAGAAATGAGCAGTTCTTC
CDR3aa: CAIAAGTSGRNEQFF

d_gene: NA
j_gene: TRBJ1-2
abundance: NA
v_gene: TRBV4-3
CDR3nt: TGCGCCAGCAGCCAAGATAATGGCAGGCTTAACTATGGCTACACCTTC
CDR3aa: CASSQDNGRLNYGYTF

d_gene: TRBD2
j_gene: TRBJ2-7
abundance: NA
v_gene: TRBV7-6
CDR3nt: TGTGCCAGCAGCTTTGAGGTGTCGGGGGGGTTGGACGAGCAGTACTTC
CDR3aa: CASSFEVSGGLDEQYF

d_gene: TRBD2
j_gene: TRBJ2-3
abundance: NA
v_gene: TRBV6-5
CDR3nt: TGTACCAGCAAGACTAGCGGGAGGTATTCAGATACGCAGTATTTT
CDR3aa: CTSKTSGRYSDTQYF

d_gene: TRBD1
j_gene: TRBJ2-7
abundance: few
v_gene: TRBV10-3
CDR3nt: TGTGCCATCGGGGACAGTGAACTTTCTTACGAGCGGCAGTACTTC
CDR3aa: CAIGDSELSYERQYF

d_gene: NA
j_gene: TRBJ2-5
abundance: NA
v_gene: TRBV1
CDR3nt: TGCACCAGCAGAGGGGGAATAGAGACCCAGTACTTC
CDR3aa: CTSRGGIETQYF